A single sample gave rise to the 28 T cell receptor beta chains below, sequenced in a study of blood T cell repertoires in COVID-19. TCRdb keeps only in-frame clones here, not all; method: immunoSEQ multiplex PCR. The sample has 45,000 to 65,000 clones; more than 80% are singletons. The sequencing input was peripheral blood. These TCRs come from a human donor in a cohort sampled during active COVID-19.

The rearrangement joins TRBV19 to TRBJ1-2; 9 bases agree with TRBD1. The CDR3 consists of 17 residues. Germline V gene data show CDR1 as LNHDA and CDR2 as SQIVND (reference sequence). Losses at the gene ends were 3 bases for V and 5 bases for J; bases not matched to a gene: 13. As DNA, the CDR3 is TGTGCCAGTAGTATGATTGCCGCGGGACAGGGCTCATATGGCTACACCTTC. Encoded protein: CASSMIAAGQGSYGYTF.

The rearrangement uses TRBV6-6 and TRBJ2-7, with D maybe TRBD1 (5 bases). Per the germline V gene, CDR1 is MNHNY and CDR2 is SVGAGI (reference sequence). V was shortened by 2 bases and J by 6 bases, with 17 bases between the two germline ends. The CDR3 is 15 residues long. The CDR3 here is CASSYGRQWAAEQYF. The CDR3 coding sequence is TGTGCCAGCAGTTACGGTCGACAGTGGGCTGCCGAGCAGTACTTC.

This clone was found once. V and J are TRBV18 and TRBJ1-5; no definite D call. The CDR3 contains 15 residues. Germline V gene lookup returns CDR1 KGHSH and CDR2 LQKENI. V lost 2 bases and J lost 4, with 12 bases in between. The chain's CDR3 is CASSPSVRGNQPQHF. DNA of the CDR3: TGTGCCAGCTCACCAAGCGTTCGTGGGAATCAGCCCCAGCATTTT.

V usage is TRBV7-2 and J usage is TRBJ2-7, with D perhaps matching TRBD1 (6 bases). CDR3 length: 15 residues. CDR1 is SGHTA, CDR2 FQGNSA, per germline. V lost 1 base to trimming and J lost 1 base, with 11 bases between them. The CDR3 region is CASSLVQGTSYEQYF. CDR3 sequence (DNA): TGTGCCAGCAGCTTAGTGCAGGGGACATCCTACGAGCAGTACTTC.

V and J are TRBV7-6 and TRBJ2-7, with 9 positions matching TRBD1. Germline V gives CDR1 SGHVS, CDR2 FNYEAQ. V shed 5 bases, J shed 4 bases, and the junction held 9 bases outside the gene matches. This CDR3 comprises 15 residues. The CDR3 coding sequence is TGTGCCAGCAGCGTCGGGACAGGGAATCGGTACGAGCAGTACTTC. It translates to CASSVGTGNRYEQYF. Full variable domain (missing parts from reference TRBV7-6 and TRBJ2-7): GAGVSQSPRYKVTKRGQDVALRCDPISGHVSLYWYRQALGQGPEFLTYFNYEAQQDKSGLPNDRFSAERPEGSISTLTIQRTEQRDSAMYRCASSVGTGNRYEQYFGPGTRLTVT.

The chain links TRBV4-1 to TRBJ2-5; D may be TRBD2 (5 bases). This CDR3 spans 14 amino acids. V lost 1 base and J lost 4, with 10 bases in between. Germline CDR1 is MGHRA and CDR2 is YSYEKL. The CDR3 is CASSQVGGLETQYF. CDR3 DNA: TGCGCCAGCAGCCAAGTAGGAGGTTTAGAGACCCAGTACTTC.

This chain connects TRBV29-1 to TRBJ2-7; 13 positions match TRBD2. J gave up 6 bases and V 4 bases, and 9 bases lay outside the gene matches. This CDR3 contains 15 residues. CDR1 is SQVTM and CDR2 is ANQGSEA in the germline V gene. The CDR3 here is CSVVNRLAGGVEQYF. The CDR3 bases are TGCAGCGTTGTAAACCGACTAGCGGGGGGAGTCGAGCAGTACTTC.

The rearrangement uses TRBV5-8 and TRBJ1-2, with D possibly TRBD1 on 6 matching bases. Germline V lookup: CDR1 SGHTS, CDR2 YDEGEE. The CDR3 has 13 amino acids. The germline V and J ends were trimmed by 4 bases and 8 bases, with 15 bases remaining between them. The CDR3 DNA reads TGTGCCAGCAGCCAAACAGGGAAACAAGGCTACACCTTC. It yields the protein CASSQTGKQGYTF.

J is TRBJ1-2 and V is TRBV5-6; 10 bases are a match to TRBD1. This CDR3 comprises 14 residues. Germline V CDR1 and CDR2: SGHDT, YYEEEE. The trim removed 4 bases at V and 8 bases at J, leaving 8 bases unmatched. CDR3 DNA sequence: TGTGCCAGCAGCACAAGACAGGGGGCGTGGGGCTACACCTTC. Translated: CASSTRQGAWGYTF. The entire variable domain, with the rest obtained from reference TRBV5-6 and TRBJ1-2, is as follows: DAGVTQSPTHLIKTRGQQVTLRCSPKSGHDTVSWYQQALGQGPQFIFQYYEEEERQRGNFPDRFSGHQFPNYSSELNVNALLLGDSALYLCASSTRQGAWGYTFGSGTRLTVV.

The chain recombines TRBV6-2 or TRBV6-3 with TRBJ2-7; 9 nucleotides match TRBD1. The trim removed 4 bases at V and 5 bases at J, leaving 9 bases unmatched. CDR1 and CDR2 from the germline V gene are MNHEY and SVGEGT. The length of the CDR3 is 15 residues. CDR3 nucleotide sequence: TGTGCCAGCAGTTCCCACCGGGACAGGGTCCACGAGCAGTACTTC. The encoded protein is CASSSHRDRVHEQYF.

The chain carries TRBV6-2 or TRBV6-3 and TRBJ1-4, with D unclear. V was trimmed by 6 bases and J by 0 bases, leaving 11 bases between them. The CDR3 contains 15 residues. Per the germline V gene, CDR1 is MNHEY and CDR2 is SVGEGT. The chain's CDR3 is CASSHRGTTNEKLFF. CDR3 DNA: TGTGCCAGCAGCCACCGAGGGACAACTAATGAAAAACTGTTTTTT.

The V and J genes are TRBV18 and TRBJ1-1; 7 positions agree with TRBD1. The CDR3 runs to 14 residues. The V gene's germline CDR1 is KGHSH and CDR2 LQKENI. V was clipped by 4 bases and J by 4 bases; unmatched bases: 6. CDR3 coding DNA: TGTGCCAGCTCACGCGACAGGGTTGGCACTGAAGCTTTCTTT. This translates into CASSRDRVGTEAFF.

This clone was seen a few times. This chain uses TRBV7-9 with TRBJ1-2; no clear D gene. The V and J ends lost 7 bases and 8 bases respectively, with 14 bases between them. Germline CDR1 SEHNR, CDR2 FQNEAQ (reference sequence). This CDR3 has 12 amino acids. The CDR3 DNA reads TGTGCCAGCACCCCCCTGCGCGGCGGCTACACCTTC. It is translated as CASTPLRGGYTF.

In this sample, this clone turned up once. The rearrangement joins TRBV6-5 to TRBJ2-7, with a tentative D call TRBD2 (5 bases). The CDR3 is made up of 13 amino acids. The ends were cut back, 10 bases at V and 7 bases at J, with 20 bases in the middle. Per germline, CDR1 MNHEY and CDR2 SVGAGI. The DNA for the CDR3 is TGTGCCACCACGCTGGGAGTGGAAGGGGAGCAGTACTTC. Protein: CATTLGVEGEQYF.

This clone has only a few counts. CDR3 nucleotide sequence: TGTGCCAGCAGCCTTCGGGACAGGGCAATACAGCCCCAGCATTTT. Its protein product is CASSLRDRAIQPQHF. V and J are TRBV5-6 and TRBJ1-5; TRBD1 agrees at 9 bases. CDR1 is SGHDT, CDR2 YYEEEE, per germline. Trimming at V came to 4 bases and at J to 7 bases, leaving 9 bases not matched to a gene. This CDR3 region has 15 residues.

The CDR3 protein is CASSLIPTGILPYEQYF. The DNA for the CDR3 is TGTGCCAGCAGCTTAATCCCGACAGGTATCCTGCCCTACGAGCAGTACTTC. V usage is TRBV7-9 and J usage is TRBJ2-7, with D perhaps TRBD1 (6 bases). V was pared by 2 bases and J by 2 bases, with 19 bases between. CDR1 is SEHNR, CDR2 FQNEAQ, per germline (reference sequence). This CDR3 contains 17 residues.

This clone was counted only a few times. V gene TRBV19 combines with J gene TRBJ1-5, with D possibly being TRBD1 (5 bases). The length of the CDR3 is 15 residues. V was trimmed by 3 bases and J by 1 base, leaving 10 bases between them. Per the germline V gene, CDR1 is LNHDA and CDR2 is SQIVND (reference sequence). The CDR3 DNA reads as TGTGCCAGTAGTATGGGGACTCGGAGCAATCAGCCCCAGCATTTT. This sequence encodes CASSMGTRSNQPQHF.

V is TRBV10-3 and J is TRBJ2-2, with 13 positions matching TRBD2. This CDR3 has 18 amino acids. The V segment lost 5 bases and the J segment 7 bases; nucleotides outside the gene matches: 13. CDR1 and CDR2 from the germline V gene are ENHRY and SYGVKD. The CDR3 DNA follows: TGTGCCATCAGTAGAGGACTAGCGGGGGCAGAGAGGATCGGGGAGCTGTTTTTT. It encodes CAISRGLAGAERIGELFF.

The CDR3 DNA sequence: TGCGCCAGCAGTGAGACCGGGACTAGGCCATACGAGCAGTACTTC. Translation: CASSETGTRPYEQYF. The chain combines TRBV10-2 with TRBJ2-7; 8 nucleotides agree with TRBD2. The germline CDR1 and CDR2 sequences are WSHSY and SAAADI. Unmatched junction bases numbered 7, after V lost 2 bases and J lost 4 bases. This CDR3 is 15 amino acids long.

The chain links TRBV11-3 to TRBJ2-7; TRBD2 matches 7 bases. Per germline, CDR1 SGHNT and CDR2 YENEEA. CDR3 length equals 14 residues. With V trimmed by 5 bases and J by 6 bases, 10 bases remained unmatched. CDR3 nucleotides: TGTGCCAGCAGCCCGGCGGGGGAGTTTGGCGAGCAGTACTTC. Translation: CASSPAGEFGEQYF.

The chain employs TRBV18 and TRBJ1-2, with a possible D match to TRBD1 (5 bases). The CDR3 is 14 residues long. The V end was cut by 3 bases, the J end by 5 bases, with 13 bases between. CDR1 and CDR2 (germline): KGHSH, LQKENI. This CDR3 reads CASSPGGELYGYTF. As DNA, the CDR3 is TGTGCCAGCTCACCCGGGGGGGAGCTTTATGGCTACACCTTC.

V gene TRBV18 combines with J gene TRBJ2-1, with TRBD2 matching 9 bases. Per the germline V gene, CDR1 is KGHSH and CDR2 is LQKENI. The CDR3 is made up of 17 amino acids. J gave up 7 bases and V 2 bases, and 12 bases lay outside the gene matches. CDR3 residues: CASSPILAGGPGNEQFF. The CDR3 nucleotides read TGTGCCAGCTCACCAATATTGGCGGGGGGGCCTGGTAATGAGCAGTTCTTC.

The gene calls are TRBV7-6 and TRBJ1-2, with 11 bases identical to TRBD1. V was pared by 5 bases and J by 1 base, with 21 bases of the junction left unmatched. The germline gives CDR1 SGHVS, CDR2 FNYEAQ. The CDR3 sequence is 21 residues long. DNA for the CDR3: TGTGCCAGCAGCCCCAGCTGGACAGGGGGCGCTTTATGGGGTGATAACTATGGCTACACCTTC. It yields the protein CASSPSWTGGALWGDNYGYTF. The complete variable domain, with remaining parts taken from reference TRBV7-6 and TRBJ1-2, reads GAGVSQSPRYKVTKRGQDVALRCDPISGHVSLYWYRQALGQGPEFLTYFNYEAQQDKSGLPNDRFSAERPEGSISTLTIQRTEQRDSAMYRCASSPSWTGGALWGDNYGYTFGSGTRLTVV.

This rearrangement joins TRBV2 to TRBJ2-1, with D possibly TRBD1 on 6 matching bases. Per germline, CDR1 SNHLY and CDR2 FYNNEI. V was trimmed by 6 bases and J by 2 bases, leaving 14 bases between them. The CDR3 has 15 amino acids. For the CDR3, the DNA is TGTGCCAGCAGGGACAGCCCGGTCACCTACAATGAGCAGTTCTTC. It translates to CASRDSPVTYNEQFF. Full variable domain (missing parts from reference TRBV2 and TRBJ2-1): EPEVTQTPSHQVTQMGQEVILRCVPISNHLYFYWYRQILGQKVEFLVSFYNNEISEKSEIFDDQFSVERPDGSNFTLKIRSTKLEDSAMYFCASRDSPVTYNEQFFGPGTRLTVL.

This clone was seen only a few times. The CDR3 sequence: CASRPTSGGPPTTQYF. The CDR3 DNA reads TGTGCCAGCAGGCCTACTAGCGGGGGGCCCCCGACCACGCAGTATTTT. The chain couples TRBV7-2 to TRBJ2-3; 12 bases are a match to TRBD2. V lost 6 bases to trimming and J lost 9 bases; unmatched junction nucleotides: 13. Per the germline V gene, CDR1 is SGHTA and CDR2 is FQGNSA. The CDR3 contains 16 residues.

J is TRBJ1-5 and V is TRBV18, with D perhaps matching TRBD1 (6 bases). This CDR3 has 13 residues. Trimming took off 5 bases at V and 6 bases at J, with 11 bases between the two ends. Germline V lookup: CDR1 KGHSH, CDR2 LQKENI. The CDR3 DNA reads TGTGCCAGCTCAGAGGACAGAGGTCAGCCCCAGCATTTT. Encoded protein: CASSEDRGQPQHF.

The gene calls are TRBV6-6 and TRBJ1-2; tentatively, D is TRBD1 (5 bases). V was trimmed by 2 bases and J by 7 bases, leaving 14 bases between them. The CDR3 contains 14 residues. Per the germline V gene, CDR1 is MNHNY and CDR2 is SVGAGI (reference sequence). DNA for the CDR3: TGTGCCAGCAGTTACGGGTCGCAGGGCTCTGGCTACACCTTC. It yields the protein CASSYGSQGSGYTF.

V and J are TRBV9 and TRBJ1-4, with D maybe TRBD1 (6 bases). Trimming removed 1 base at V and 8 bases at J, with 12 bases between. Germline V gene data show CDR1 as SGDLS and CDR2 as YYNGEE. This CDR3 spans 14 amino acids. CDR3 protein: CASSVTQGREKLFF. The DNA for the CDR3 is TGTGCCAGCAGCGTAACGCAGGGGCGGGAAAAACTGTTTTTT.